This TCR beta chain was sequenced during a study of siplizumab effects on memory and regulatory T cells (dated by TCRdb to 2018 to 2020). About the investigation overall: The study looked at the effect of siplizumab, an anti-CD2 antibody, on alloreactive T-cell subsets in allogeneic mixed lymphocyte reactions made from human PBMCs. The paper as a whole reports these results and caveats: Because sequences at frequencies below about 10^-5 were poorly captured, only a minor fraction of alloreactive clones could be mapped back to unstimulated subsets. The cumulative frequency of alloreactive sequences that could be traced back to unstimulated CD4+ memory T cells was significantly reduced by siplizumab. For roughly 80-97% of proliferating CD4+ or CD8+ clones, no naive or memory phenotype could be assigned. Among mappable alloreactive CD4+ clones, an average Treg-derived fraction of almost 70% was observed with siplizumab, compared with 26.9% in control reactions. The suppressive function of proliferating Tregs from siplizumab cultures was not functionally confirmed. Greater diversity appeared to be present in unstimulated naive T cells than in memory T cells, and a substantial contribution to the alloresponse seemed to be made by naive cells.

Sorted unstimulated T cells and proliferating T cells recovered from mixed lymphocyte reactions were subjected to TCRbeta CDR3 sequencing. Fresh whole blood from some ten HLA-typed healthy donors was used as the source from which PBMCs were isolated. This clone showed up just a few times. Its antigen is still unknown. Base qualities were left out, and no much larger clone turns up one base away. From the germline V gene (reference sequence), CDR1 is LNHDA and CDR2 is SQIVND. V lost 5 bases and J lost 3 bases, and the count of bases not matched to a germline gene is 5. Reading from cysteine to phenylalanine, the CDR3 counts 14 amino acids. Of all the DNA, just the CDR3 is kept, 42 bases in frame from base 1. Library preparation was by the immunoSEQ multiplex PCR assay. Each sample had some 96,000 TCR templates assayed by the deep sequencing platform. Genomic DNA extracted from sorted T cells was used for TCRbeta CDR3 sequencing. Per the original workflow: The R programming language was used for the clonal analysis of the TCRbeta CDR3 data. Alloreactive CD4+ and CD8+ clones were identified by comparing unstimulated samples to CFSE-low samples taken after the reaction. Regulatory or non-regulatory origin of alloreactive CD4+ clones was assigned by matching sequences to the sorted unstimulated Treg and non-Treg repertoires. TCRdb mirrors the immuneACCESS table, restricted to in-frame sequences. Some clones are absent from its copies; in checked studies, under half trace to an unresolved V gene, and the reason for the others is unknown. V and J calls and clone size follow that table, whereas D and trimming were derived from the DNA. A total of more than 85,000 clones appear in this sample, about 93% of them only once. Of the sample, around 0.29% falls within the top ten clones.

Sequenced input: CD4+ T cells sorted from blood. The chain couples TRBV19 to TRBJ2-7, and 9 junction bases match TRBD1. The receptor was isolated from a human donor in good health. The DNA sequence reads TGTGCCAGTAGTGCCCGGGACAGGGACTACGAGCAGTACTTC. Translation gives CASSARDRDYEQYF.